This T cell receptor beta chain was sequenced for a study of T cell changes during pregnancy in multiple sclerosis. Generated by immunoSEQ multiplex PCR, the TCRdb table keeps only in-frame clones and is missing some. Here the sample spans tens of thousands of clones, roughly 93% being singletons. The germline gives CDR1 SGHNT, CDR2 YYREEE (reference sequence). The CDR3 is made up of 14 amino acids. Losses at the gene ends were 1 base for V and 1 base for J; bases not matched to a gene: 2. V gene TRBV5-4 combines with J gene TRBJ2-7; 7 bases map to TRBD2. This sequence was found in a female donor with multiple sclerosis, enrolled in a pregnancy study. Sample: CD8+ T cells from peripheral blood mononuclear cells, taken in the second trimester of pregnancy. In nucleotides, the CDR3 is TGTGCCAGCAGCTTGATTAGCGGGTCCTACGAGCAGTACTTC. It codes for CASSLISGSYEQYF.